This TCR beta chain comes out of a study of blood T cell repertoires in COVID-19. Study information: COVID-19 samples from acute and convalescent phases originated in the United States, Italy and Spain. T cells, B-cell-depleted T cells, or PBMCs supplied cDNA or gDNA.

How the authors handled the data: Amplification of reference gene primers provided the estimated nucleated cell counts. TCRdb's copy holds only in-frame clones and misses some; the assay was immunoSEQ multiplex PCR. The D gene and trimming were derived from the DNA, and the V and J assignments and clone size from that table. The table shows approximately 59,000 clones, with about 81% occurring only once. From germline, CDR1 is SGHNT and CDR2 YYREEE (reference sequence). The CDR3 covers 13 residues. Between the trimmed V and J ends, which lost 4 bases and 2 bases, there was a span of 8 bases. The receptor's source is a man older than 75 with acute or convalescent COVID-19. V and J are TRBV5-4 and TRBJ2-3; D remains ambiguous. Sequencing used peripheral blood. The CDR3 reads CASSLRNTDTQYF. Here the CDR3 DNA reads TGTGCCAGCAGCCTACGCAACACAGATACGCAGTATTTT.